This paragraph covers one TCR beta chain sequence. Antigen unknown. The CDR3 is 14 amino acids. With V trimmed by 6 bases and J by 2 bases, 3 bases remained unmatched. Germline V gives CDR1 MNHNY, CDR2 SVGAGI (reference sequence). Primers for the PCR totalled 60 Vbeta and 13 Jbeta. Profiled with immunoSEQ multiplex PCR; TCRdb holds only in-frame clones, not every one. Counted here are around 89,000 clones, 65% to 80% occurring once; the ten biggest clones make up just over 3%. Every donor was a healthy person donating bone marrow. The data were taken from a study of cytomegalovirus exposure and HLA in healthy donors. General study findings and limits: Judged likely to be a sequencing artifact was a cluster of highly shared sequence variants. Listed as cytomegalovirus-associated were roughly 180 TCR beta chains. V segments that were indistinguishable, TRBV6-2 and TRBV6-3 among them, were omitted from analysis.

This receptor was identified in a middle-aged man in good health and CMV-seronegative. The chain combines TRBV6-6 with TRBJ1-2; 10 nucleotides line up with TRBD1. Sequences were obtained from PBMCs. CDR3 coding DNA: TGTGCCAGCAGGCCGGGACAGGGGAACTATGGCTACACCTTC. Residues: CASRPGQGNYGYTF.